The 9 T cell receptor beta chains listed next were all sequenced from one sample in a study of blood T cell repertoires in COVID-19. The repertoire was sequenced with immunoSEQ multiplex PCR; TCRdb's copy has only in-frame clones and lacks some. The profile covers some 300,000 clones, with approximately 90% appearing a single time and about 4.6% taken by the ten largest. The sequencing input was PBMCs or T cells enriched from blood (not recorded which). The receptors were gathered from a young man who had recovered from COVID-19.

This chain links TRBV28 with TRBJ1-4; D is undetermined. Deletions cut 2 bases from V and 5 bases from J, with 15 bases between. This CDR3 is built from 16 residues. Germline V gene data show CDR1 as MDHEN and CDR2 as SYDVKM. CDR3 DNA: TGTGCCAGCAGTTTAAGGAGGGCAGGACCGAATGAAAAACTGTTTTTT. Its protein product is CASSLRRAGPNEKLFF.

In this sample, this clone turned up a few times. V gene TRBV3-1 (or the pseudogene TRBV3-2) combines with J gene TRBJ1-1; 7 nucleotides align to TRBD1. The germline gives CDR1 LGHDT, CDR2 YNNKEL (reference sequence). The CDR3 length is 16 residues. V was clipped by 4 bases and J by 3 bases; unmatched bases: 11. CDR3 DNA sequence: TGTGCCAGCAGCCCATACAGGGGCAAGGGCGACACTGAAGCTTTCTTT. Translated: CASSPYRGKGDTEAFF.

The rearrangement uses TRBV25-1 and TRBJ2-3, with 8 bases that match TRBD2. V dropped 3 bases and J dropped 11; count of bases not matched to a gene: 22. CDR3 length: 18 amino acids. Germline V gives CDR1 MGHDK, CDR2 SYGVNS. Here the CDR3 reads CASSDKRRGAYVGKVQYF. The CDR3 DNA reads TGTGCCAGCAGTGACAAAAGGCGGGGGGCCTACGTCGGTAAGGTGCAGTATTTT. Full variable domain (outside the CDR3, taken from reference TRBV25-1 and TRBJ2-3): EADIYQTPRYLVIGTGKKITLECSQTMGHDKMYWYQQDPGMELHLIHYSYGVNSTEKGDLSSESTVSRIRTEHFPLTLESARPSHTSQYLCASSDKRRGAYVGKVQYFGPGTRLTVL.

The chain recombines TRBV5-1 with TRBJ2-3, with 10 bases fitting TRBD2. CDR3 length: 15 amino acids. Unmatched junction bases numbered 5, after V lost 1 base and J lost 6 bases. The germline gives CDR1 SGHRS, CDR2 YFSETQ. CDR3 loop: CASSLLAGASDTQYF. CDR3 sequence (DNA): TGCGCCAGCAGCTTGCTAGCGGGGGCTTCGGATACGCAGTATTTT.

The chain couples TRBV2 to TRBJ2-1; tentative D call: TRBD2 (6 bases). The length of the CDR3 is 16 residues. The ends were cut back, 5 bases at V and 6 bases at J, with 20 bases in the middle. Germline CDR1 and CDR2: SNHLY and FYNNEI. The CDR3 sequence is CASSFPGLTTGNEQFF. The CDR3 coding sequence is TGTGCCAGCAGTTTCCCGGGACTCACAACCGGCAATGAGCAGTTCTTC.

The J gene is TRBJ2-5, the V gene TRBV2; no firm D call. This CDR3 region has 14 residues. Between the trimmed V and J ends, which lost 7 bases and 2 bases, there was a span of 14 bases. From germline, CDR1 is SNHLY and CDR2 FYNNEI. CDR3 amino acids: CASNYLTVQETQYF. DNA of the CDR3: TGTGCCAGCAACTATCTAACGGTTCAAGAGACCCAGTACTTC.

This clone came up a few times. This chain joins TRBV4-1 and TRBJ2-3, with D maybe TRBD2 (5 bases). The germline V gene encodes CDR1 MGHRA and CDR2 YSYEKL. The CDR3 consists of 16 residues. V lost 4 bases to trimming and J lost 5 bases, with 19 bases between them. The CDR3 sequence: CASSRSWSEEVDTQYF. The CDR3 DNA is TGCGCCAGCAGCCGCAGTTGGTCGGAGGAGGTAGATACGCAGTATTTT.

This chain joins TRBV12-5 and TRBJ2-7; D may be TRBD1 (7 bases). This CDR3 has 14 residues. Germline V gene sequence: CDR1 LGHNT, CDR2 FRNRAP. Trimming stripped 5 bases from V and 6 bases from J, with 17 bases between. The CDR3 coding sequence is TGTGCTAGTGGTATCCTCGGGACAGCGGGCGAGCAGTACTTC. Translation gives CASGILGTAGEQYF. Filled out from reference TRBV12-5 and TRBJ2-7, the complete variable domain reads DARVTQTPRHKVTEMGQEVTMRCQPILGHNTVFWYRQTMMQGLELLAYFRNRAPLDDSGMPKDRFSAEMPDATLATLKIQPSEPRDSAVYFCASGILGTAGEQYFGPGTRLTVT.

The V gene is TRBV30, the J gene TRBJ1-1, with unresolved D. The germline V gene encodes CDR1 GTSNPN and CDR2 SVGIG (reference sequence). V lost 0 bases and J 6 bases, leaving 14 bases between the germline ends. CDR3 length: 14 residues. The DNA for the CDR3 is TGTGCCTGGAGTGTTTGGGCCGAAGGCGCTGAAGCTTTCTTT. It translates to CAWSVWAEGAEAFF.